This is a list of T cell receptor beta chains from one sample in a study of cytomegalovirus exposure and HLA in healthy donors. Clones were sequenced by immunoSEQ multiplex PCR, and TCRdb holds only the in-frame ones, with some missing. The data contain some 120,000 clones, approximately 80% of them singletons. Sequenced input: PBMCs. The receptors here all came from a man between 40 and 49 years old in good health and CMV-seronegative. CDR3s include the opening cysteine and the closing phenylalanine or tryptophan. Not every row has a clone size; where given, it reads once, few, many or a size class.

>TRBJ1-1|14|TRBV4-2|NA
CASSSSGAGEEAFF
>TRBJ2-7|15|TRBV6-5|NA
CASKTPGTGNYEQYF
>TRBJ2-2|13|TRBV19|NA
CASSLALTGELFF
>TRBJ2-2|16|TRBV11-3|NA
CASSLVLRRNTGELFF
>TRBJ1-5|16|TRBV7-9|NA
CASSLAGTGSSKPQHF
>TRBJ1-1|17|TRBV6-1|NA
CASSERSRDRLNTEAFF
>TRBJ2-4|15|TRBV2|NA
CASRTGDGAKNIQYF
>TRBJ1-2|14|TRBV6-6|NA
CASSYFTVVDGYTF
>TRBJ1-1|13|TRBV6-4|few
CASQADFNTEAFF
>TRBJ1-6|14|TRBV2|NA
CASRVRGKDSPLHF
>TRBJ2-6|15|TRBV10-3|NA
CAISADISGANVLTF
>TRBJ2-3|14|TRBV9|NA
CASSVGSGGDTQYF
>TRBJ2-2|15|TRBV19|NA
CASTPRGLDTGELFF
>TRBJ1-2|15|TRBV28|NA
CASNPLDRGLRGYTF
>TRBJ1-6|15|TRBV11-2|few
CASSQYRGSNSPLHF
>TRBJ2-7|14|TRBV9|NA
CASSATDRFGEQYF
>TRBJ1-2|16|TRBV4-1|NA
CASSQERTGLNYGYTF
>TRBJ1-1|11|TRBV6-6|NA
CASSSLEEAFF
>TRBJ1-2|15|TRBV19|few
CASNNLQGINYGYTF
>TRBJ2-7|14|TRBV6-4|NA
CASSAELGPYEQYF
>TRBJ1-3|17|TRBV18|NA
CASSPGQSRRFGNTIYF
>TRBJ1-5|15|TRBV18|NA
CASSIAGTPNQPQHF
>TRBJ2-1|15|TRBV11-3|few
CASSQHSGPYNEQFF
>TRBJ2-1|15|TRBV7-2|NA
CASSFDRTGGHEQFF
>TRBJ1-6|12|TRBV15|NA
CATSRGASPLHF
>TRBJ1-5|14|TRBV11-2|NA
CASSLGGKGQPQHF
>TRBJ2-7|12|TRBV10-3|NA
CAIKVGGDEQYF
>TRBJ2-7|15|TRBV6-1|NA
CASSFTGQGSYEQYF
>TRBJ1-1|13|TRBV19|few
CASIRSMNTEAFF
>TRBJ1-5|12|TRBV16|few
CASSPSNQPQHF
>TRBJ2-1|15|TRBV7-6|once
CASSRGGASYNEQFF
>TRBJ1-2|12|TRBV5-4|NA
CASRQGLGGYTF
>TRBJ1-3|14|TRBV30|NA
CAWRQGNSGNTIYF
>TRBJ1-5|15|TRBV28|NA
CASILGTGKNQPQHF
>TRBJ1-2|15|TRBV4-1|once
CASSQRTGGDYGYTF
>TRBJ1-3|13|TRBV13|NA
CASSSRRGNTIYF
>TRBJ1-1|15|TRBV16|NA
CASSPKPQGNTEAFF
>TRBJ1-5|15|TRBV4-3|NA
CASSQDRSNDQPQHF
>TRBJ1-5|17|TRBV10-3|NA
CAISESWGGISNQPQHF
>TRBJ1-1|13|TRBV6-5|NA
CASRRRGNTEAFF
>TRBJ1-1|18|TRBV7-9|NA
CASSFRRAGGSMNTEAFF
>TRBJ2-5|17|TRBV2|NA
CASSEYGGADKTETQYF
>TRBJ2-1|13|TRBV7-8|NA
CASSSSGYNEQFF
>TRBJ1-2|12|TRBV30|NA
CAWSWGLGGYTF
>TRBJ1-2|13|TRBV6-5|NA
CASSPFTENGYTF
>TRBJ2-7|14|TRBV4-3|once
CASSQSYRDYEQYF
>TRBJ1-3|14|TRBV2|NA
CASSERGTGNTIYF
>TRBJ2-7|11|TRBV29-1|once
CSVLHSYEQYF
>TRBJ1-6|15|TRBV13|NA
CASTQGGGVDSPLHF
>TRBJ1-1|15|TRBV7-8|NA
CASSFYRGLRAEAFF
>TRBJ2-1|15|TRBV5-6|NA
CASSLRDRGLNEQFF
>TRBJ2-1|15|TRBV7-9|NA
CASSQLAGGAREQFF
>TRBJ2-7|14|TRBV7-9|NA
CASGDRVWSYEQYF
>TRBJ2-1|16|TRBV11-3|NA
CASSLDRLQGYNEQFF
>TRBJ2-2|15|TRBV6-7|NA
CASTPDSFIPGELFF
>TRBJ2-7|14|TRBV6-5|NA
CASSRTGGPYEQYF
>TRBJ2-2|15|TRBV5-4|NA
CASSRGTVGSGELFF
>TRBJ1-2|15|TRBV11-2|NA
CASSATQGASYGYTF